The rows below give T cell receptor beta chains drawn from one sample of a study of response to subunit inactivated influenza vaccine. Using its own MiXCR run on the RT-PCR reads, TCRdb lists one record per CDR3 protein. The sample holds fewer than 600,000 distinct CDR3 sequences, approximately 7.2% seen once. Sequencing used PBMCs from blood, obtained roughly 24 months after vaccination. These receptors originate from a man between 45 and 75 years old who received an inactivated influenza vaccine. Both conserved end residues are part of each CDR3. The D gene is left open where the match is weak. Clone size is shown for a subset of rows, as once, few, many or a class of expanded clone.

cdr3_aa: CASSPRFGGRYEQYF
cdr3_nt: TGTGCCAGCAGCCCCCGGTTCGGGGGGCGCTACGAGCAGTACTTC
d_call: -
v_call: TRBV3-1
j_call: TRBJ2-7
clone_size: many

cdr3_aa: CASTGSLNSPLHF
cdr3_nt: TGTGCCAGCACAGGGAGTCTTAATTCACCCCTCCACTTT
d_call: -
v_call: TRBV27
j_call: TRBJ1-6
clone_size: -

cdr3_aa: CASKGTGQYLNPSYNEQFF
cdr3_nt: TGTGCCAGCAAAGGTACGGGACAGTACCTCAACCCCTCCTACAATGAGCAGTTCTTC
d_call: TRBD1
v_call: TRBV12-3/TRBV12-4
j_call: TRBJ2-1
clone_size: -

cdr3_aa: CASSQDQREWNEQFF
cdr3_nt: TGTGCCAGCAGCCAAGATCAGCGGGAGTGGAATGAGCAGTTCTTC
d_call: TRBD2
v_call: TRBV3-1
j_call: TRBJ2-1
clone_size: -

cdr3_aa: CSARDLLGSYNEQFF
cdr3_nt: TGCAGTGCTAGAGATCTGCTCGGGTCCTACAATGAGCAGTTCTTC
d_call: -
v_call: TRBV20-1
j_call: TRBJ2-1
clone_size: -

cdr3_aa: CSARDQSPQGDPYGYTF
cdr3_nt: TGCAGTGCTAGAGATCAATCCCCGCAGGGGGACCCCTATGGCTACACCTTC
d_call: TRBD1
v_call: TRBV20-1
j_call: TRBJ1-2
clone_size: many

cdr3_aa: CATSDSVGADTQYF
cdr3_nt: TGTGCCACCAGCGATTCGGTGGGTGCAGATACGCAGTATTTT
d_call: -
v_call: TRBV15
j_call: TRBJ2-3
clone_size: -

cdr3_aa: CASSLADGSFYEQYF
cdr3_nt: TGCGCCAGCAGCTTGGCCGACGGATCTTTCTACGAGCAGTACTTC
d_call: -
v_call: TRBV5-1
j_call: TRBJ2-7
clone_size: few

cdr3_aa: CSARALAGGAYEQYF
cdr3_nt: TGCAGTGCTAGAGCTTTAGCGGGAGGTGCTTACGAGCAGTACTTC
d_call: TRBD2
v_call: TRBV20-1
j_call: TRBJ2-7
clone_size: many

cdr3_aa: CASSYSGLAGITDTQYF
cdr3_nt: TGTGCCAGCAGTTACTCGGGACTAGCGGGTATTACTGATACGCAGTATTTT
d_call: TRBD2
v_call: TRBV6-5
j_call: TRBJ2-3
clone_size: -

cdr3_aa: CSARDLTSYGYTF
cdr3_nt: TGCAGTGCTAGAGATCTGACGTCATATGGCTACACCTTC
d_call: -
v_call: TRBV20-1
j_call: TRBJ1-2
clone_size: -

cdr3_aa: CASSPRTGGGYEQYF
cdr3_nt: TGTGCCAGCTCACCCCGGACAGGGGGCGGCTACGAGCAGTACTTC
d_call: TRBD1
v_call: TRBV18
j_call: TRBJ2-7
clone_size: few

cdr3_aa: CASSQVPGTGFEKLFF
cdr3_nt: TGTGCCAGCAGCCAAGTCCCCGGGACAGGTTTTGAAAAACTGTTTTTT
d_call: TRBD1
v_call: TRBV14
j_call: TRBJ1-4
clone_size: -

cdr3_aa: CASSRVWTGAGYTF
cdr3_nt: TGTGCCAGCAGCCGCGTATGGACAGGGGCTGGCTACACCTTC
d_call: TRBD1
v_call: TRBV3-1
j_call: TRBJ1-2
clone_size: -

cdr3_aa: CSARQRQKYEQYF
cdr3_nt: TGCAGTGCTAGGCAACGGCAGAAGTACGAGCAGTACTTC
d_call: -
v_call: TRBV20-1
j_call: TRBJ2-7
clone_size: -

cdr3_aa: CSARATSGESYEQYF
cdr3_nt: TGCAGTGCTAGAGCTACTAGCGGGGAATCCTACGAGCAGTACTTC
d_call: TRBD2
v_call: TRBV20-1
j_call: TRBJ2-7
clone_size: few

cdr3_aa: CSAADSAWPQHF
cdr3_nt: TGCAGTGCCGCGGACAGCGCCTGGCCCCAGCATTTT
d_call: -
v_call: TRBV20-1
j_call: TRBJ1-5
clone_size: few

cdr3_aa: CASSIQREAFF
cdr3_nt: TGTGCCAGCTCAATCCAACGTGAAGCTTTCTTT
d_call: -
v_call: TRBV18
j_call: TRBJ1-1
clone_size: -

cdr3_aa: CASSFFQGYEQYF
cdr3_nt: TGCGCCAGCAGCTTTTTCCAGGGGTACGAGCAGTACTTC
d_call: -
v_call: TRBV5-1
j_call: TRBJ2-7
clone_size: many

cdr3_aa: CAARGQTSTHGYTF
cdr3_nt: TGTGCCGCCCGGGGGCAGACTAGTACTCATGGCTACACCTTC
d_call: -
v_call: TRBV27
j_call: TRBJ1-2
clone_size: many

cdr3_aa: CASSFGDVSNTEAFF
cdr3_nt: TGTGCCAGCAGCTTCGGGGATGTGAGTAACACTGAAGCTTTCTTT
d_call: -
v_call: TRBV7-9
j_call: TRBJ1-1
clone_size: few

cdr3_aa: CASSPPGVSSYNEQFF
cdr3_nt: TGTGCCAGCAGTCCTCCAGGAGTTAGCTCCTACAATGAGCAGTTCTTC
d_call: -
v_call: TRBV28
j_call: TRBJ2-1
clone_size: many

cdr3_aa: CSADGEGQINYGYTF
cdr3_nt: TGCAGTGCCGACGGGGAGGGACAGATTAACTATGGCTACACCTTC
d_call: TRBD1
v_call: TRBV20-1
j_call: TRBJ1-2
clone_size: -

cdr3_aa: CASSYTGVRTYEQYF
cdr3_nt: TGTGCCAGCAGTTATACGGGAGTTCGAACCTACGAGCAGTACTTC
d_call: -
v_call: TRBV6-5
j_call: TRBJ2-7
clone_size: few

cdr3_aa: CASNTRQGAYEQYF
cdr3_nt: TGTGCCAGCAATACCAGACAGGGGGCCTACGAGCAGTACTTC
d_call: TRBD1
v_call: TRBV6-1
j_call: TRBJ2-7
clone_size: few

cdr3_aa: CASSHGQGAYEQYF
cdr3_nt: TGCGCCAGCAGCCACGGACAGGGAGCCTACGAGCAGTACTTC
d_call: TRBD1
v_call: TRBV5-1
j_call: TRBJ2-7
clone_size: many

cdr3_aa: CASSLGQTYSNQPQHF
cdr3_nt: TGTGCCAGCAGTTTAGGGCAGACATATAGCAATCAGCCCCAGCATTTT
d_call: -
v_call: TRBV12-3/TRBV12-4
j_call: TRBJ1-5
clone_size: -

cdr3_aa: CASSPGSGTGGDTQYF
cdr3_nt: TGTGCCAGCAGTCCGGGGTCTGGGACCGGCGGGGATACGCAGTATTTT
d_call: -
v_call: TRBV12-3/TRBV12-4
j_call: TRBJ2-3
clone_size: -

cdr3_aa: CASSLGPDYGTEAFF
cdr3_nt: TGCGCCAGCAGCTTGGGACCAGATTATGGCACTGAAGCTTTCTTT
d_call: -
v_call: TRBV5-1
j_call: TRBJ1-1
clone_size: many

cdr3_aa: CASSLGQGSSEQYF
cdr3_nt: TGTGCCAGCAGCTTAGGTCAGGGATCCTCCGAGCAGTACTTC
d_call: -
v_call: TRBV7-2
j_call: TRBJ2-7
clone_size: many

cdr3_aa: CASSEAGQTYNSPLHF
cdr3_nt: TGCGCCAGCAGCGAAGCGGGACAGACTTATAATTCACCCCTCCACTTT
d_call: TRBD1
v_call: TRBV5-1
j_call: TRBJ1-6
clone_size: many

cdr3_aa: CASSSVRGTHGYTF
cdr3_nt: TGTGCCAGCAGCTCGGTCCGGGGCACCCATGGCTACACCTTC
d_call: -
v_call: TRBV11-2
j_call: TRBJ1-2
clone_size: few

cdr3_aa: CASSGSSRDEKLFF
cdr3_nt: TGCGCCAGCAGCGGATCAAGCAGAGATGAAAAACTGTTTTTT
d_call: -
v_call: TRBV5-1
j_call: TRBJ1-4
clone_size: few

cdr3_aa: CASSLVSGRTQYF
cdr3_nt: TGTGCCAGCAGTTTGGTGAGCGGGAGGACCCAGTACTTC
d_call: TRBD2
v_call: TRBV12-3/TRBV12-4
j_call: TRBJ2-5
clone_size: many

cdr3_aa: CASSLNSGSADTQYF
cdr3_nt: TGCGCCAGCAGCCTAAATAGCGGGAGCGCAGATACGCAGTATTTT
d_call: TRBD2
v_call: TRBV5-1
j_call: TRBJ2-3
clone_size: many